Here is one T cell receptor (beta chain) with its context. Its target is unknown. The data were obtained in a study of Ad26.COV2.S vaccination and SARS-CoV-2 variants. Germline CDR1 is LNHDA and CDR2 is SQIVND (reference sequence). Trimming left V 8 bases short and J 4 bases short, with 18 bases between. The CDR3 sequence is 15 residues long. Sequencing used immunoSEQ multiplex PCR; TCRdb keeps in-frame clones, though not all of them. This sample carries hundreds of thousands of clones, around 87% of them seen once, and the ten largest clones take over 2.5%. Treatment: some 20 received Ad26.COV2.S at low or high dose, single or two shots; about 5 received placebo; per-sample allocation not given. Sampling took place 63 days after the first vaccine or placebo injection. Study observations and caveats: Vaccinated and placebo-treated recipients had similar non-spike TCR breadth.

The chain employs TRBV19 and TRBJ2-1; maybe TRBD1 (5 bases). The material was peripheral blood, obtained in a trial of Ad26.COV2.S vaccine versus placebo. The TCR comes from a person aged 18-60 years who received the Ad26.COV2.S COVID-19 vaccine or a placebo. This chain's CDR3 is CASRKGIGLYNEQFF. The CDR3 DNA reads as TGTGCCAGTCGTAAGGGGATAGGGTTATACAATGAGCAGTTCTTC.